The sequence of this TCR beta chain was determined in a study of cytomegalovirus exposure and HLA in healthy donors. Study information: Earlier findings included about 120 million unique TCR beta sequences obtained from 150 million to 200 million T cells.

As to this clone: The antigen is undetermined.

General observations from the study: A later look showed TCR association rates differing by HLA locus, highest for DRB1 and lowest for HLA-C. The sole available immune exposure information was CMV serostatus. An analysis done earlier found most TCR beta V segments productive about 87% or about 30% of the time.

Primers: 60 Vbeta forward and 13 Jbeta reverse. Profiling relied on immunoSEQ multiplex PCR, and the TCRdb table lists in-frame clones only, not all of them. The sample holds roughly 99,000 clones, 65% to 80% seen once. Sequencing input: PBMCs. The clonotype comes from a man aged 55 to 70 in good health and CMV-seropositive.

The DNA of the CDR3 is TGTGCCAGCAGCTTGGGGACAGGTTGGGGCAATCAGCCCCAGCATTTT. Translation: CASSLGTGWGNQPQHF. The V gene is TRBV5-6, the J gene TRBJ1-5; TRBD1 matches 7 bases. The germline V gene has CDR1 SGHDT and CDR2 YYEEEE. CDR3 size: 16 residues. J was trimmed by 2 bases and V by 0 bases; bases with no gene match: 5. Drawing the rest from reference TRBV5-6 and TRBJ1-5, the complete variable domain is DAGVTQSPTHLIKTRGQQVTLRCSPKSGHDTVSWYQQALGQGPQFIFQYYEEEERQRGNFPDRFSGHQFPNYSSELNVNALLLGDSALYLCASSLGTGWGNQPQHFGDGTRLSIL.